The 22 T cell receptor beta chains in this list originate from one sample, sequenced in a study of T cell changes during pregnancy in multiple sclerosis. Assay: immunoSEQ multiplex PCR; the TCRdb copy retains only in-frame clones and omits some. Of about 42,000 clones listed, roughly 90% are singletons. The material was CD4+ T cells from peripheral blood mononuclear cells, obtained in the second trimester of pregnancy. Receptor source: a female donor with multiple sclerosis, enrolled in a pregnancy study.

The rearrangement joins TRBV11-2 to TRBJ2-1; possible D gene TRBD2, 6 bases. V was cut by 0 bases and J by 5 bases, with 14 bases left in between. The CDR3 covers 16 residues. Germline loops: CDR1 SGHAT, CDR2 FQNNGV. The CDR3 DNA follows: TGTGCCAGCAGCTTAGAGATAGCGGTAAGAAACAATGAGCAGTTCTTC. Its protein is CASSLEIAVRNNEQFF.

The rearrangement uses TRBV19 and TRBJ2-7, with no clear D. CDR1 is LNHDA and CDR2 is SQIVND in the germline V gene (reference sequence). Trimming took 1 base from V and 3 from J, leaving 7 bases between them. This CDR3 has 13 amino acids. The CDR3 bases are TGTGCCAGTAGTATAGCTCCTAGCTACGAGCAGTACTTC. Protein product: CASSIAPSYEQYF.

V usage is TRBV19 and J usage is TRBJ2-5; D is possibly TRBD1 (6 bases). The J call may not be correct, given that the DNA end is closer to TRBJ2-7. CDR3 size: 14 residues. Germline V gene sequence: CDR1 LNHDA, CDR2 SQIVND (reference sequence). CDR3 residues: CASSFQRGGGEQYF. The CDR3 region has the DNA TGTGCCAGTAGTTTCCAACGTGGGGGCGGCGAGCAGTACTTC.

This CDR3 reads CATSRDLGGSYNEQFF. The CDR3 nucleotides are TGTGCCACCAGCAGAGATTTGGGGGGGTCCTACAATGAGCAGTTCTTC. This sequence joins TRBV15 and TRBJ2-1, with 7 bases identical to TRBD2. With V trimmed by 0 bases and J by 1 base, 3 bases remained unmatched. The length of the CDR3 is 16 residues. CDR1 and CDR2 from the germline V gene are LNHNV and YYDKDF (reference sequence).

The genes are TRBV28 and TRBJ1-5; a possible D gene is TRBD1 (5 bases). This CDR3 comprises 13 residues. V was cut by 2 bases and J by 13 bases, with 15 bases left in between. CDR1 is MDHEN and CDR2 is SYDVKM in the germline V gene. CDR3 in DNA: TGTGCCAGCAGTTTAGATAGGACATTGGGTCAGCATTTT. Its translation is CASSLDRTLGQHF.

The chain has TRBV5-1 and TRBJ2-7; D perhaps matches TRBD2 (6 bases). Trimming stripped 0 bases from V and 1 base from J, with 11 bases between. Per the germline V gene, CDR1 is SGHRS and CDR2 is YFSETQ. The CDR3 extends over 15 amino acids. The CDR3 region is CASSLEVGSSYEQYF. DNA of the CDR3: TGCGCCAGCAGCTTGGAAGTCGGGAGTTCCTACGAGCAGTACTTC.

V and J are TRBV19 and TRBJ2-7; D is perhaps TRBD2 (6 bases). V lost 7 bases, J lost 3 bases, and 16 bases lay in between. This CDR3 contains 14 residues. From germline, CDR1 is LNHDA and CDR2 SQIVND (reference sequence). Written as DNA, the CDR3 is TGTGCCAGTACCCAGAGGGACTCAAGCTACGAGCAGTACTTC. Its protein is CASTQRDSSYEQYF.

The chain links TRBV11-2 to TRBJ1-2; no clear D gene. Trimming cost V 5 bases and J 4 bases, with 11 bases left between them. Germline CDR1 is SGHAT and CDR2 is FQNNGV. The CDR3 contains 13 residues. CDR3 loop: CASSRDTFYGYTF. Here the CDR3 DNA reads TGTGCCAGCAGCCGCGACACATTCTATGGCTACACCTTC.

The chain carries TRBV6-6 and TRBJ1-5; 9 nucleotides line up with TRBD1. CDR1 is MNHNY and CDR2 is SVGAGI in the germline V gene (reference sequence). The CDR3 runs to 14 residues. J lost 2 bases, V lost 6 bases, and 2 bases had no gene match. The CDR3 DNA reads as TGTGCCAGCAGCCGACAGGGGGGCAATCAGCCCCAGCATTTT. Its protein product is CASSRQGGNQPQHF.

In DNA, the CDR3 is TGTGCCAGCAGTTTTGGGACAGGGATAGACAATGAGCAGTTCTTC. Amino acids: CASSFGTGIDNEQFF. The chain combines TRBV27 with TRBJ2-1; 9 bases agree with TRBD1. CDR3 size: 15 residues. V shed 3 bases, J shed 5 bases, and the junction held 5 bases outside the gene matches. From germline, CDR1 is MNHEY and CDR2 SMNVEV (reference sequence).

V and J are TRBV5-1 and TRBJ1-2; a possible D gene is TRBD1 (6 bases). V dropped 0 bases and J dropped 6 bases, with 21 bases sitting between them. CDR1 and CDR2 (germline): SGHRS, YFSETQ. This CDR3 is 17 amino acids long. The CDR3 is CASSLDLSTGPRDGYTF. The CDR3 DNA follows: TGCGCCAGCAGCTTGGACCTCTCAACAGGGCCCCGGGATGGCTACACCTTC.

The genes are TRBV19 and TRBJ2-3, with D uncertain. The V gene's germline CDR1 is LNHDA and CDR2 SQIVND (reference sequence). The CDR3 is 15 residues long. Trimming stripped 3 bases from V and 2 bases from J, with 12 bases between. The CDR3 spells CASSISRVATDTQYF. The DNA for the CDR3 is TGTGCCAGTAGTATCTCTCGGGTAGCCACAGATACGCAGTATTTT.

This chain connects TRBV25-1 to TRBJ2-3, with D hard to call. CDR1 and CDR2 from the germline V gene are MGHDK and SYGVNS. Trimming removed 4 bases at V and 9 bases at J, with 8 bases between. This CDR3 region has 11 residues. In DNA form, the CDR3 reads TGTGCCAGCAGTGCAGTGGGCACGCAGTATTTT. Amino acid sequence: CASSAVGTQYF.

V and J are TRBV19 and TRBJ2-2; D gene uncertain. CDR3 length: 15 amino acids. Between the trimmed V and J ends, which lost 6 bases and 0 bases, there was a span of 11 bases. Germline lookup yields CDR1 LNHDA and CDR2 SQIVND (reference sequence). CDR3 nucleotide sequence: TGTGCCAGTAGCAACAGTAGACCGAACACCGGGGAGCTGTTTTTT. Amino acid sequence: CASSNSRPNTGELFF. The full variable domain, completed using reference TRBV19 and TRBJ2-2, is DGGITQSPKYLFRKEGQNVTLSCEQNLNHDAMYWYRQDPGQGLRLIYYSQIVNDFQKGDIAEGYSVSREKKESFPLTVTSAQKNPTAFYLCASSNSRPNTGELFFGEGSRLTVL.

The DNA of the CDR3 is TGTGCCTGGCAAAAATCCCGGGACAGAAATCAGCCCCAGCATTTT. It codes for CAWQKSRDRNQPQHF. This sequence joins TRBV30 and TRBJ1-5; TRBD1 agrees at 7 bases. The CDR3 sequence is 15 residues long. J was trimmed by 4 bases and V by 5 bases; bases with no gene match: 11. Germline assignment: CDR1 GTSNPN and CDR2 SVGIG (reference sequence).

This chain connects TRBV5-6 to TRBJ2-3; possibly TRBD1 for D (6 bases). Trimming removed 5 bases at V and 2 bases at J, with 18 bases between. From germline, CDR1 is SGHDT and CDR2 YYEEEE. The CDR3 length is 16 residues. The CDR3 nucleotides are TGTGCCAGCAGTTTACAGGGTATTCCTTTCACAGATACGCAGTATTTT. Translating it yields CASSLQGIPFTDTQYF.

The V gene is TRBV29-1, the J gene TRBJ2-5; possible D gene TRBD2, 5 bases. The germline gives CDR1 SQVTM, CDR2 ANQGSEA. With 5 bases removed from V and 4 bases from J, the gap between germline ends came to 11 bases. The CDR3 is 12 residues long. In DNA form, the CDR3 reads TGCAGCGTTTTGCGGGTACTAGAGACCCAGTACTTC. Translating gives CSVLRVLETQYF. The full variable domain, rest sourced from reference TRBV29-1 and TRBJ2-5, is SAVISQKPSRDICQRGTSLTIQCQVDSQVTMMFWYRQQPGQSLTLIATANQGSEATYESGFVIDKFPISRPNLTFSTLTVSNMSPEDSSIYLCSVLRVLETQYFGPGTRLLVL.

The chain employs TRBV6-1 and TRBJ1-1, with 8 positions matching TRBD1. This CDR3 contains 15 residues. The J segment lost 10 bases and the V segment lost 6 bases, leaving 16 bases of the junction unmatched. The germline CDR1 and CDR2 sequences are MNHNS and SASEGT. The CDR3 DNA reads as TGTGCCAGCAGGGACAGGGACGCGATTTTGCCGATAGCTTTCTTT. It is translated as CASRDRDAILPIAFF.

The V and J genes are TRBV21-1 and TRBJ2-1; the table assigns TRBD2, which was not confirmed against the DNA. TRBV21-1 is given as a pseudogene. This CDR3 spans 13 amino acids. As DNA, the CDR3 is TGTGCCAGCAGCCTAAGCGGGGGCGCGCAGCAGTTCTTC. Its translation: CASSLSGGAQQFF.

The chain is built from TRBV5-1 and TRBJ2-3, with no clear D. The CDR3 is 15 amino acids. Germline values: CDR1 SGHRS, CDR2 YFSETQ. Trimming took 0 bases from V and 0 from J, leaving 8 bases between them. The CDR3 loop is CASSLDTPSTDTQYF. The DNA for the CDR3 is TGCGCCAGCAGCTTGGACACGCCTAGCACAGATACGCAGTATTTT. Using reference TRBV5-1 and TRBJ2-3 for the parts outside the CDR3, the full variable domain is KAGVTQTPRYLIKTRGQQVTLSCSPISGHRSVSWYQQTPGQGLQFLFEYFSETQRNKGNFPGRFSGRQFSNSRSEMNVSTLELGDSALYLCASSLDTPSTDTQYFGPGTRLTVL.

The genes are TRBV7-9 and TRBJ1-1, with a tentative D call TRBD1 (6 bases). The CDR3 has 16 amino acids. Deletions cut 5 bases from V and 2 bases from J, with 18 bases between. Germline CDR1 and CDR2: SEHNR and FQNEAQ (reference sequence). The CDR3 bases are TGTGCCAGCAGCCCCACTGGTGGACAGATAAACACTGAAGCTTTCTTT. The encoded protein is CASSPTGGQINTEAFF.

In its sample, this clone was seen a few times. The gene calls are TRBV28 and TRBJ2-1, with TRBD2 matching 10 bases. V shed 2 bases, J shed 9 bases, and the junction held 7 bases outside the gene matches. The CDR3 contains 15 residues. Germline V gene sequence: CDR1 MDHEN, CDR2 SYDVKM. CDR3 in DNA: TGTGCCAGCAGTTTACAAGCGGGAGGGCCAGGTGAGCAGTTCTTC. Translation gives CASSLQAGGPGEQFF.